This T cell receptor (beta chain) was documented in a study of cytomegalovirus exposure and HLA in healthy donors. Study-level information: Counted in an early data release were 65 million to 100 million unique TCRs from HLA-typed donors.

General study findings and limits: It was approximately 160 TCR beta chains that were listed as cytomegalovirus-associated. CMV serostatus was the sole immune exposure information available. According to an earlier analysis, most TCR beta V segments yielded productive rearrangements about 87% or about 30% of the time.

The germline V gene encodes CDR1 PRHDT and CDR2 FYEKMQ (reference sequence). The CDR3 is 17 residues long. Of note for this clone: No antigen is known for it. The junction departs from the called germline gene at one end, perhaps through a read error.

It was with 60 Vbeta and 13 Jbeta primers that the PCR ran. TCRdb's copy holds only in-frame clones and misses some; the assay was immunoSEQ multiplex PCR. The table includes 150,000 or so clones, approximately 82% detected once. The chain joins TRBV13 to TRBJ2-7, with 8 bases identical to TRBD1. This TCR was recovered from a man aged 18-30 years in good health and CMV-seropositive. Sequencing was done on a sample of PBMCs. CDR3 nucleotides: TGTGCCAGCAGCTTAGGGCTACTGGGACAGGCGTCGTGCGAGCACTACTTC. Amino acid sequence: CASSLGLLGQASCEHYF.